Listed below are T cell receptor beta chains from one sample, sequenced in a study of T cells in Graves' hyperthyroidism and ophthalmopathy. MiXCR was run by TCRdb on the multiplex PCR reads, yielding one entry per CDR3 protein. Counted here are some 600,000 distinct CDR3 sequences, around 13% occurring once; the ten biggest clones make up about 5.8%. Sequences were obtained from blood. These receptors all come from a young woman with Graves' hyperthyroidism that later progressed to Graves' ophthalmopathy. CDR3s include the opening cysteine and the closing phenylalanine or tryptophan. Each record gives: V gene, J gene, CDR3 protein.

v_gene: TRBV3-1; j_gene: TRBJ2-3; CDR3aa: CASSQYPAGEGGDTQYF
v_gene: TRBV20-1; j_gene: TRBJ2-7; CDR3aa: CSATPGGGAGEQYF
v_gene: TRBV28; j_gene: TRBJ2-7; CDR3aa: CASSAPGLGTYEQYF
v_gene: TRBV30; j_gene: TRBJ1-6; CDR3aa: CAWSSGTGGGSPLHF
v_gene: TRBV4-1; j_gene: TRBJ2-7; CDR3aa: CASSASELDYEQYF
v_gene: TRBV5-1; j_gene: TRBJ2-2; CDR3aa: CASGWTERVHGELFF
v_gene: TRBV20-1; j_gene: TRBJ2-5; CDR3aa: CSARVTGRGSAETQYF
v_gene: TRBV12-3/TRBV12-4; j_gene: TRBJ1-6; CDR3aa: CASSLSQEVTYNSPLHF
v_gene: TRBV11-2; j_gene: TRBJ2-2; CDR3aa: CASSLDRYNGELFF
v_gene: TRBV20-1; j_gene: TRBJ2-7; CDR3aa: CSARGTGGLYEQYF
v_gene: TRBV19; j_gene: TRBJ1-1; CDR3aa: CASRISTGGLNTEAFF
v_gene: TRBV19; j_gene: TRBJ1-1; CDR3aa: CASSMLGEDTEAFF
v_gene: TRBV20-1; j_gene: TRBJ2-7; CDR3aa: CSAADIVSYEQYF
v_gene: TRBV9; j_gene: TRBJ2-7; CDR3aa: CASSVAETSGFLYYEQYF
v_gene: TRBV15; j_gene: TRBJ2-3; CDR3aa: CATSRDRGRREAEDTQYF
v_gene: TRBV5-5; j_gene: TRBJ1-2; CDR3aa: CASSLVASGYGYTF
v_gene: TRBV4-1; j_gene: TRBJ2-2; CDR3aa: CASGGTGELFF
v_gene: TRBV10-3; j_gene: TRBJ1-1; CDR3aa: CAIMNGGTEAFF
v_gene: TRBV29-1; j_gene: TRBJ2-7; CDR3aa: CSVAGQGGHEQYF
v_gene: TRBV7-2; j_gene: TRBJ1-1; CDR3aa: CASNRGQKNTEAFF
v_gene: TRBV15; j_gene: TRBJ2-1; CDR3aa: CATSQGLEQFF
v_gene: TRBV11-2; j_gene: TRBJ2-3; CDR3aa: CASSSRPSGSDTQYF
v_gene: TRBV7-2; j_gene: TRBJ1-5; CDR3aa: CASSQGGHNQPQHF
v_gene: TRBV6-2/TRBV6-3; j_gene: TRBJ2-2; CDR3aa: CASSWGQARLFF
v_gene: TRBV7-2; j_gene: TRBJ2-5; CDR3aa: CASSAGHRSAVETQYF
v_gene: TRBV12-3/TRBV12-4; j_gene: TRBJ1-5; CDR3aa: CASSFGRRNQPQHF
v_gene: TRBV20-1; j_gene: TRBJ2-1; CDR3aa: CSGSGAVDNEQFF